One sample yielded the 25 T cell receptor beta chains listed below, sequenced in a study of blood T cell repertoires in COVID-19. Generated by immunoSEQ multiplex PCR, the TCRdb table keeps only in-frame clones and is missing some. The data show 250,000 to 300,000 clones, 89% seen once. Sequenced: peripheral blood. These receptors were taken from a woman aged 40 to 55 who had recovered from COVID-19.

The chain links TRBV7-9 to TRBJ2-5; D might be TRBD1 (6 bases). Trimming removed 4 bases at V and 3 bases at J, with 12 bases between. Germline V CDR1 and CDR2: SEHNR, FQNEAQ (reference sequence). The CDR3 runs 14 residues. CDR3 nucleotide sequence: TGTGCCAGCAGCTCCTGGACAGAGAAAGAGACCCAGTACTTC. This translates into CASSSWTEKETQYF.

J is TRBJ2-3 and V is TRBV3-1 (or the pseudogene TRBV3-2), with TRBD2 matching 10 bases. Germline CDR1 and CDR2: LGHDT and YNNKEL (reference sequence). With 4 bases clipped from V and 2 bases from J, the junction kept 6 bases outside the gene matches. CDR3 length: 16 amino acids. The CDR3 DNA reads as TGTGCCAGCAGCCTGGAAGCGGGAGGGATCACAGATACGCAGTATTTT. Translating gives CASSLEAGGITDTQYF.

V and J are TRBV10-1 and TRBJ2-3; 9 positions match TRBD2. The CDR3 spans 17 residues. The germline V gene encodes CDR1 WNHNN and CDR2 SYGVQD (reference sequence). The ends lost 0 bases at V and 2 bases at J; junction bases unmatched: 6. CDR3 sequence reads: CASSESSGGLITDTQYF. The CDR3 DNA sequence: TGCGCCAGCAGTGAGTCTAGCGGGGGCCTTATCACAGATACGCAGTATTTT.

This clone was detected a few times. The chain is built from TRBV24-1 and TRBJ1-6, with 8 bases identical to TRBD1. Germline V gives CDR1 KGHDR, CDR2 SFDVKD. The V and J ends lost 4 bases and 7 bases, in that order; junction bases with no gene match: 2. The CDR3 has 14 residues. The CDR3: CATSERDRNSPLHF. CDR3 bases: TGTGCCACCAGTGAACGGGACAGGAATTCACCCCTCCACTTT.

The V and J genes are TRBV4-1 and TRBJ1-2; 8 bases map to TRBD1. Trimming took 3 bases from V and 6 from J; bases not matched to a gene: 6. The germline V gene encodes CDR1 MGHRA and CDR2 YSYEKL. This CDR3 spans 14 amino acids. Written as DNA, the CDR3 is TGCGCCAGCAGCCAGGACACAGGGGGGCATGGCTACACCTTC. Translated: CASSQDTGGHGYTF.

This clone has only one observation. The CDR3 DNA sequence: TGTGCCAGCAGTGAAAGACAGGGCAATCAGCCCCAGCATTTT. Protein product: CASSERQGNQPQHF. The rearrangement joins TRBV2 to TRBJ1-5; D is possibly TRBD1 (6 bases). There are 14 residues in the CDR3. Germline CDR1 is SNHLY and CDR2 is FYNNEI. Trimming removed 2 bases from V and 2 bases from J, with 7 bases in between. The full variable domain, completed using reference TRBV2 and TRBJ1-5, is EPEVTQTPSHQVTQMGQEVILRCVPISNHLYFYWYRQILGQKVEFLVSFYNNEISEKSEIFDDQFSVERPDGSNFTLKIRSTKLEDSAMYFCASSERQGNQPQHFGDGTRLSIL.

J is TRBJ1-2 and V is TRBV5-5; possibly TRBD1 for D (5 bases). The V end was cut by 0 bases, the J end by 8 bases, with 11 bases between. The CDR3 loop spans 13 amino acids. Germline loops: CDR1 SGHKS, CDR2 YYEKEE (reference sequence). CDR3 region: CASSLEGVGGYTF. In DNA, the CDR3 is TGTGCCAGCAGCTTGGAAGGGGTGGGAGGCTACACCTTC.

The V gene is TRBV18, the J gene TRBJ2-3, with 7 bases matching TRBD1. J was trimmed by 6 bases and V by 4 bases; bases with no gene match: 10. Germline V gene sequence: CDR1 KGHSH, CDR2 LQKENI. This CDR3 comprises 15 residues. CDR3 protein: CASSLQGLSGDTQYF. The CDR3, as DNA: TGTGCCAGCTCACTACAGGGGTTATCAGGGGATACGCAGTATTTT.

This clone was counted a few times. The chain carries TRBV5-4 and TRBJ2-2; D unresolved. CDR1 is SGHNT, CDR2 YYREEE, per germline (reference sequence). The CDR3 consists of 15 residues. Trimming left V 0 bases short and J 6 bases short, with 12 bases between. CDR3 amino acids: CASSLAPSEPGELFF. DNA of the CDR3: TGTGCCAGCAGCTTGGCTCCTTCCGAGCCCGGGGAGCTGTTTTTT.

This clone was seen only once. This chain connects TRBV11-3 to TRBJ1-1; TRBD1 matches at 7 bases. Germline CDR1 SGHNT, CDR2 YENEEA. The CDR3 length is 14 residues. V shed 3 bases and J 6 bases; nucleotides not matched to a gene: 7. CDR3 DNA: TGTGCCAGCAGCTTTGACAGGGCGGTGCCTGAAGCTTTCTTT. Translated: CASSFDRAVPEAFF.

Of note for this clone: Other nucleotide sequences from this sample produce the same CDR3. V usage is TRBV18 and J usage is TRBJ1-1, with D perhaps matching TRBD1 (5 bases). V lost 3 bases and J lost 3, with 8 bases in between. Looked up from germline, CDR1 is KGHSH and CDR2 is LQKENI. The CDR3 loop spans 13 amino acids. The CDR3 DNA reads TGTGCCAGCTCACCGCAGGGTGACACTGAAGCTTTCTTT. Translating gives CASSPQGDTEAFF.

The chain is built from TRBV6-5 and TRBJ2-1; tentative D call: TRBD2 (6 bases). Germline CDR1 reads MNHEY; CDR2 reads SVGAGI. CDR3 size: 13 residues. V was cut by 0 bases and J by 12 bases, with 12 bases left in between. The CDR3 nucleotides are TGTGCCAGCAGTTACTCCGCGGGAAAAGCGCAGTTCTTC. It encodes CASSYSAGKAQFF.

The rearrangement links TRBV18 to TRBJ1-2; no clear D. Looked up from germline, CDR1 is KGHSH and CDR2 is LQKENI. This CDR3 is built from 13 residues. The germline V and J ends were trimmed by 2 bases and 8 bases, with 12 bases remaining between them. CDR3 in DNA: TGTGCCAGCTCACCAAACGGCCCGGGGGGCTACACCTTC. Translating it yields CASSPNGPGGYTF.

The V call is TRBV3-1 (or the pseudogene TRBV3-2), the J call TRBJ2-3, with 10 bases aligning to TRBD2. CDR1 and CDR2 (germline): LGHDT, YNNKEL (reference sequence). The CDR3 runs 17 residues. J was trimmed by 5 bases and V by 0 bases; bases with no gene match: 8. CDR3 nucleotide sequence: TGTGCCAGCAGCCAAGACGTAGCGGGGGGAGGTCTAGATACGCAGTATTTT. The encoded protein is CASSQDVAGGGLDTQYF.

The genes are TRBV19 and TRBJ1-6, with 10 bases that match TRBD1. Germline loops: CDR1 LNHDA, CDR2 SQIVND (reference sequence). This CDR3 contains 17 residues. Unmatched junction bases numbered 4, after V lost 5 bases and J lost 0 bases. CDR3 region: CASSDRTGGSYNSPLHF. The CDR3 region has the DNA TGTGCCAGTAGTGACAGGACAGGGGGCTCCTATAATTCACCCCTCCACTTT.

The gene calls are TRBV2 and TRBJ1-5, with D tentatively TRBD1 (5 bases). The CDR3 is 15 amino acids. Looked up from germline, CDR1 is SNHLY and CDR2 is FYNNEI. V was shortened by 6 bases and J by 2 bases, with 14 bases between the two germline ends. The CDR3 region is CASRQGPRGNQPQHF. CDR3 coding DNA: TGTGCCAGCAGGCAGGGCCCTAGGGGCAATCAGCCCCAGCATTTT.

The chain links TRBV19 to TRBJ2-5; a weak D match, TRBD1 (6 bases). With 1 base removed from V and 5 bases from J, the gap between germline ends came to 17 bases. The CDR3 contains 16 residues. Germline CDR1 reads LNHDA; CDR2 reads SQIVND (reference sequence). As DNA, the CDR3 is TGTGCCAGTAGTATAGGTACTGGAAAGAGGGGGGAGACCCAGTACTTC. This gives the protein CASSIGTGKRGETQYF.

The chain employs TRBV4-1 and TRBJ1-1; 9 nucleotides agree with TRBD1. After removal of 3 bases from V and 7 bases from J, the junction contained 9 bases not matched to a gene. CDR3 length: 15 residues. CDR1 is MGHRA, CDR2 YSYEKL, per germline. In nucleotides, the CDR3 is TGCGCCAGCAGCCATCCTAGGGGGACAGGGTATGAAGCTTTCTTT. Its protein product is CASSHPRGTGYEAFF.

The V gene is TRBV9, the J gene TRBJ1-3; D remains unclear. The CDR3 loop spans 13 amino acids. Germline CDR1 SGDLS, CDR2 YYNGEE. Deletions cut 4 bases from V and 2 bases from J, with 7 bases between. CDR3 DNA: TGTGCCAGCAGCACCAGTACTGGAAACACCATATATTTT. Its protein is CASSTSTGNTIYF.

This CDR3 reads CATSDQNNIDTQYF. The CDR3 nucleotides are TGTGCCACCAGTGATCAAAATAACATAGATACGCAGTATTTT. V and J are TRBV24-1 and TRBJ2-3; D is uncertain. V lost 3 bases and J lost 5, with 11 bases in between. This CDR3 contains 14 residues. In germline, CDR1 is KGHDR, CDR2 SFDVKD.

This chain joins TRBV30 and TRBJ2-2; D not resolved. The germline CDR1 and CDR2 sequences are GTSNPN and SVGIG (reference sequence). The length of the CDR3 is 15 residues. V shed 0 bases and J shed 3 bases, with 11 bases lying between them. The CDR3 region is CAWSVQELHTGELFF. DNA of the CDR3: TGTGCCTGGAGTGTTCAGGAACTTCACACCGGGGAGCTGTTTTTT.

This clone was picked up a small number of times. This rearrangement joins TRBV9 to TRBJ2-1; D is possibly TRBD1 (5 bases). V lost 0 bases, J lost 0 bases, and 7 bases lay in between. The length of the CDR3 is 15 residues. Germline V gene data show CDR1 as SGDLS and CDR2 as YYNGEE. The CDR3 loop is CASSVVGVSYNEQFF. DNA of the CDR3: TGTGCCAGCAGCGTAGTAGGGGTCTCCTACAATGAGCAGTTCTTC. Full variable domain (missing parts from reference TRBV9 and TRBJ2-1): DSGVTQTPKHLITATGQRVTLRCSPRSGDLSVYWYQQSLDQGLQFLIQYYNGEERAKGNILERFSAQQFPDLHSELNLSSLELGDSALYFCASSVVGVSYNEQFFGPGTRLTVL.

The chain links TRBV7-2 to TRBJ1-5; TRBD1 matches at 8 bases. V shed 5 bases and J 5 bases; nucleotides not matched to a gene: 5. The CDR3 is 14 amino acids. Germline assignment: CDR1 SGHTA and CDR2 FQGNSA. The CDR3 is CASSQGQGYQPQHF. The CDR3 DNA follows: TGTGCCAGCAGCCAAGGACAGGGATATCAGCCCCAGCATTTT.

The chain couples TRBV19 to TRBJ1-6, with TRBD1 matching over 7 bases. Germline CDR1 reads LNHDA; CDR2 reads SQIVND (reference sequence). The CDR3 has 14 amino acids. The V segment lost 6 bases and the J segment 9 bases; nucleotides outside the gene matches: 8. The DNA for the CDR3 is TGTGCCAGTAGCCAGACAGGGTTCGGTTCACCCCTCCACTTT. It specifies CASSQTGFGSPLHF.

The genes are TRBV2 and TRBJ1-6; D uncertain. The germline V and J ends were trimmed by 8 bases and 10 bases, with 12 bases remaining between them. CDR1 and CDR2 from the germline V gene are SNHLY and FYNNEI. There are 12 residues in the CDR3. The CDR3 spells CASGTGGSPLHF. The CDR3, as DNA: TGTGCCAGCGGAACCGGAGGGTCACCCCTCCACTTT.